Each of the 13 T cell receptor beta chains below was sequenced from the same sample in a study of blood T cell repertoires in COVID-19 (dated by TCRdb to between 2020 and 2021). Library preparation employed the immunoSEQ multiplex PCR assay. TCRdb re-hosts the immuneACCESS table, in-frame sequences only. Its copies lack some clones; in the studies checked, an unresolved V gene accounts for under half of them, and the cause for the rest is not known. The sample includes about 300,000 clones, with around 85% observed a single time. Clones ranked in the top ten supply around 2.5% of the sample. The specimen was PBMCs or T cells enriched from blood (not recorded which). The receptors originated from a woman between 45 and 60 years old who had recovered from COVID-19.

This clone has only a few counts. The rearrangement joins TRBV2 to TRBJ1-4; D possibly corresponds to TRBD1 (6 bases). CDR3 length equals 12 residues. Germline V gene sequence: CDR1 SNHLY, CDR2 FYNNEI. V lost 5 bases, J lost 13 bases, and 14 bases lay in between. The CDR3 spells CASSLQGAGLFF. CDR3 bases: TGTGCCAGCAGTTTACAGGGCGCGGGACTGTTTTTT.

The chain joins TRBV24-1 to TRBJ1-5; 9 nucleotides match TRBD1. Germline V gene data show CDR1 as KGHDR and CDR2 as SFDVKD. CDR3 size: 14 residues. Trimming removed 6 bases from V and 4 bases from J; junction bases left unmatched: 3. This chain's CDR3 is CATSRQGVNQPQHF. CDR3 bases: TGTGCCACCAGTCGACAGGGGGTGAATCAGCCCCAGCATTTT.

The chain links TRBV30 to TRBJ1-3; D is possibly TRBD1 (5 bases). Trimming left V 6 bases short and J 3 bases short, with 18 bases between. Germline lookup yields CDR1 GTSNPN and CDR2 SVGIG (reference sequence). The CDR3 extends over 15 amino acids. Here the CDR3 DNA reads TGTGCCTGCAATACCAACGGGGGGGGTGGAAACACCATATATTTT. It translates to CACNTNGGGGNTIYF.

The chain carries TRBV7-9 and TRBJ1-1, with D perhaps TRBD1 (5 bases). Germline assignment: CDR1 SEHNR and CDR2 FQNEAQ (reference sequence). The CDR3 has 16 residues. With 0 bases removed from V and 0 bases from J, the gap between germline ends came to 11 bases. CDR3 bases: TGTGCCAGCAGCTTAGCCCAGGGAATCATGAACACTGAAGCTTTCTTT. Translating gives CASSLAQGIMNTEAFF.

The chain recombines TRBV6-5 with TRBJ1-5; D is perhaps TRBD1 (5 bases). Between the trimmed V and J ends, which lost 6 bases and 5 bases, there was a span of 14 bases. Germline assignment: CDR1 MNHEY and CDR2 SVGAGI. The CDR3 has 14 residues. CDR3 sequence reads: CASRPAGTYQPQHF. The CDR3 nucleotides read TGTGCCAGCAGACCAGCAGGGACTTATCAGCCCCAGCATTTT.

This clone has only a few counts. The chain has TRBV30 and TRBJ1-1; no clear D gene. The germline CDR1 and CDR2 sequences are GTSNPN and SVGIG (reference sequence). The CDR3 is 13 amino acids. CDR3 sequence (DNA): TGTGTACTGTCCGGGTTGAAGAACACTGAAGCTTTCTTT. Translation: CVLSGLKNTEAFF.

The chain is built from TRBV6-2 or TRBV6-3 and TRBJ2-3; D is undetermined. This CDR3 spans 14 amino acids. V lost 0 bases and J 0 bases, leaving 4 bases between the germline ends. Germline lookup yields CDR1 MNHEY and CDR2 SVGEGT. CDR3 in amino acids: CASSYSTSTDTQYF. CDR3 sequence (DNA): TGTGCCAGCAGTTACTCGACTAGCACAGATACGCAGTATTTT.

The CDR3 DNA sequence: TGTGCCAGCAGTGAAGCCTTACAGGGCCTGTCCTACGAGCAGTACTTC. Amino acids: CASSEALQGLSYEQYF. The chain employs TRBV6-1 and TRBJ2-7; possible D gene TRBD1, 6 bases. V was trimmed by 0 bases and J by 1 base, leaving 13 bases between them. This CDR3 contains 16 residues. Germline V gene sequence: CDR1 MNHNS, CDR2 SASEGT.

This chain connects TRBV19 to TRBJ1-5; 10 bases agree with TRBD1. The V segment lost 4 bases and the J segment 5 bases; nucleotides outside the gene matches: 2. CDR1 is LNHDA, CDR2 SQIVND, per germline (reference sequence). The CDR3 is 14 residues long. This CDR3 reads CASSSGQGDQPQHF. In nucleotides, the CDR3 is TGTGCCAGTAGTAGCGGACAGGGGGATCAGCCCCAGCATTTT.

This chain connects TRBV9 to TRBJ2-6, with unresolved D. The CDR3 contains 13 residues. V was pared by 4 bases and J by 3 bases, with 5 bases between. Germline V gives CDR1 SGDLS, CDR2 YYNGEE. CDR3 bases: TGTGCCAGCAGCCCCTATGGGGCCAACGTCCTGACTTTC. Translation: CASSPYGANVLTF.

The DNA of the CDR3 is TGTGCCAGCAGTTTATTGACAGGGGGCGCGGGAGGCTACACCTTC. Protein: CASSLLTGGAGGYTF. The chain uses TRBV28 and TRBJ1-2; 10 positions agree with TRBD1. With V trimmed by 1 base and J by 8 bases, 7 bases remained unmatched. CDR3 length equals 15 residues. CDR1 is MDHEN, CDR2 SYDVKM, per germline.

This chain uses TRBV19 with TRBJ2-1, with TRBD2 matching over 10 bases. The V gene end was trimmed by 6 bases and the J gene end by 2 bases; junction bases not matched to a gene: 4. The germline V gene has CDR1 LNHDA and CDR2 SQIVND (reference sequence). This CDR3 region has 15 residues. CDR3 sequence: CASSGSGGAYNEQFF. The CDR3, as DNA: TGTGCCAGTAGCGGCAGCGGGGGGGCCTACAATGAGCAGTTCTTC.

The chain carries TRBV6-5 and TRBJ1-4, with 7 bases matching TRBD1. The length of the CDR3 is 16 residues. Germline V gene data show CDR1 as MNHEY and CDR2 as SVGAGI. The V and J ends lost 0 bases and 8 bases, in that order; junction bases with no gene match: 9. The CDR3 loop is CASSYSTGSMIEKLFF. CDR3 nucleotides: TGTGCCAGCAGTTACTCGACAGGGTCTATGATCGAAAAACTGTTTTTT.